What follows describes a single T cell receptor (beta chain). The CDR3 loop spans 13 amino acids. Per the germline V gene, CDR1 is ENHRY and CDR2 is SYGVKD. The data derive from a study of monozygotic twins with inflammatory bowel disease. Incorporation of UMIs carrying a 6-nucleotide sample barcode was performed by template switching. TCRdb re-called the 5' RACE reads; every CDR3 protein appears as one record, without DNA. Seen in this sample are around 370,000 distinct CDR3 sequences; the ten most common clones hold roughly 2.6%. Material: blood. The chain uses TRBV10-3 and TRBJ2-5; TCRdb gives TRBD1 as the D gene, but with no DNA this cannot be confirmed. The origin of this receptor is a human donor with ulcerative colitis or Crohn's disease, or a healthy co-twin of an affected twin (not recorded which). CDR3 in amino acids: CAISGTGQETQYF.